The TCR beta chain described here comes from a study of T-cell reconstitution after alpha-beta-depleted transplantation in children. General study points: One year after transplant, T-cell counts and diversity came mostly from newly produced T cells. For some patients, TCRbeta diversity was high at day 60 because of recipient T cells and thymic progenitors that survived. Several hundred rapidly expanded clones from non-depleted graft cells reportedly supplied alpha-beta T cells about two months post-transplant.

There are many counts of this clonotype. The antigen is unknown. With 5 bases clipped from V and 4 bases from J, the junction kept 7 bases outside the gene matches. Germline values: CDR1 LNHDA, CDR2 SQIVND (reference sequence). This CDR3 has 16 amino acids. For TCRbeta, the library was prepared with unique molecular identifiers. MiXCR, applied by TCRdb to the PCR reads, yields one record per CDR3 protein. The sample contains about 580,000 distinct CDR3 sequences, 20% to 25% of which appear only once. V and J are TRBV19 and TRBJ2-3; 12 nucleotides align to TRBD2. The sequence was obtained from a boy in the first two years of life who had a stem cell transplant for acute myeloid leukemia, so the T cells may come from the graft donor. Sequences were derived from PBMCs, mostly from graft donor cells, sampled 360 days after TCRalphabeta/CD19-depleted stem cell transplant. For the CDR3, the DNA is TGTGCCAGTAGTGACCGGACTAGCGGGATCTCAGATACGCAGTATTTT. Protein sequence: CASSDRTSGISDTQYF.